Below are 19 T cell receptor beta chains sequenced from a single sample in a study of T cells after yellow fever vaccination. Each CDR3 protein gets one entry after TCRdb re-called the 5' RACE reads with MiXCR. This table holds 450,000 to 600,000 distinct CDR3 sequences, roughly 12% found once. The sample in question was PBMCs, obtained on the day of the yellow fever booster vaccination. The receptors shown here come from a man aged 25-40 years who received the YFV17D yellow fever vaccine.

The chain employs TRBV6-1 and TRBJ2-3, with TRBD2 matching 11 bases. CDR1 MNHNS and CDR2 SASEGT come from the germline V gene. The CDR3 has 15 amino acids. The J segment lost 8 bases and the V segment lost 3 bases, leaving 7 bases of the junction unmatched. This chain's CDR3 is CASSDNVAGGGTQYF. Written as DNA, the CDR3 is TGTGCCAGCAGTGATAACGTAGCGGGGGGGGGTACGCAGTATTTT.

This clonotype came up a few times. The V gene is TRBV11-2, the J gene TRBJ2-7; no firm D call. CDR1 is SGHAT and CDR2 is FQNNGV in the germline V gene. There are 13 residues in the CDR3. V lost 5 bases, J lost 3 bases, and 11 bases lay in between. The CDR3 here is CASSVHGYYEQYF. Here the CDR3 DNA reads TGTGCCAGCAGCGTACACGGTTACTACGAGCAGTACTTC.

Only a few counts were recorded for this clonotype. The chain combines TRBV14 with TRBJ1-1; no clear D gene. The CDR3 consists of 15 residues. Per germline, CDR1 SGHDN and CDR2 FVKESK. Trimming left V 1 base short and J 5 bases short, with 14 bases between. CDR3: CASSQVPGRTTEAFF. The DNA for the CDR3 is TGTGCCAGCAGCCAAGTACCAGGCAGGACGACTGAAGCTTTCTTT.

This chain joins TRBV29-1 and TRBJ2-5; possible D gene TRBD1, 5 bases. The CDR3 spans 13 residues. Trimming pared 5 bases from V and 9 bases from J, leaving 19 bases between. From germline, CDR1 is SQVTM and CDR2 ANQGSEA. In DNA form, the CDR3 reads TGCAGCGTTTACAGTGACAGACGTGGCGCCCAGTACTTC. Its protein is CSVYSDRRGAQYF.

The chain joins TRBV4-3 to TRBJ2-2, with D possibly TRBD2 on 6 matching bases. This CDR3 is built from 15 residues. The germline V gene has CDR1 LGHNA and CDR2 YSLEER. Trimming pared 6 bases from V and 2 bases from J, leaving 13 bases between. In DNA, the CDR3 is TGCGCCAGCAGACCTCTAGCGATTAACACCGGGGAGCTGTTTTTT. Translated: CASRPLAINTGELFF.

The chain is built from TRBV5-1 and TRBJ1-1, with TRBD1 as a possible D gene (5 bases). Germline V gene lookup returns CDR1 SGHRS and CDR2 YFSETQ. The V and J ends lost 0 bases and 5 bases respectively, with 11 bases between them. The CDR3 extends over 14 amino acids. The CDR3 nucleotides are TGCGCCAGCAGCTTGGACGGGGGTGGTACTGAAGCTTTCTTT. Protein product: CASSLDGGGTEAFF.

This clonotype has a count of ten or more. This chain joins TRBV7-2 and TRBJ2-3; a weak D match, TRBD1 (6 bases). This CDR3 region has 14 residues. The germline V gene encodes CDR1 SGHTA and CDR2 FQGNSA. V lost 2 bases and J 3 bases, leaving 9 bases between the germline ends. CDR3 sequence: CASSLSRGTDTQYF. As DNA, the CDR3 is TGTGCCAGCAGCTTAAGCAGGGGAACAGATACGCAGTATTTT.

The genes are TRBV5-1 and TRBJ2-1; possibly TRBD1 for D (5 bases). This CDR3 has 16 amino acids. V was clipped by 5 bases and J by 3 bases, with 18 bases between them. The V gene's germline CDR1 is SGHRS and CDR2 YFSETQ. CDR3 amino acids: CASSNPGHMIYNEQFF. The CDR3, as DNA: TGCGCCAGCAGTAATCCAGGACACATGATCTACAATGAGCAGTTCTTC.

This chain links TRBV15 with TRBJ1-6; weak D call: TRBD1 (5 bases). The CDR3 loop spans 15 amino acids. Deletions cut 0 bases from V and 6 bases from J, with 9 bases between. The V gene's germline CDR1 is LNHNV and CDR2 YYDKDF (reference sequence). The chain's CDR3 is CATSREGQGNSPLHF. The CDR3 DNA reads TGTGCCACCAGCAGAGAGGGTCAGGGTAATTCACCCCTCCACTTT.

This clonotype has only a few counts. The V gene is TRBV4-3, the J gene TRBJ1-3; possible D gene TRBD1, 5 bases. Germline V CDR1 and CDR2: LGHNA, YSLEER. The CDR3 totals 15 residues. Trimming removed 0 bases from V and 1 base from J, with 7 bases in between. The CDR3 loop reads CASSQDQGSGNTIYF. The CDR3 region has the DNA TGCGCCAGCAGCCAAGATCAGGGTTCTGGAAACACCATATATTTT.

The chain has TRBV12-3 or TRBV12-4 and TRBJ2-1; D may be TRBD2 (5 bases). Trimming stripped 0 bases from V and 5 bases from J, with 17 bases between. This CDR3 comprises 17 residues. The CDR3 DNA reads as TGTGCCAGCAGTTTAGCGCTAAGCGGTTTGGGTAACAATGAGCAGTTCTTC. Translation gives CASSLALSGLGNNEQFF.

The CDR3 sequence: CASSLVQGAGLSFYEQYF. The CDR3 DNA reads as TGTGCCAGCAGCTTAGTCCAGGGTGCGGGACTAAGCTTCTACGAGCAGTACTTC. The chain uses TRBV11-1 and TRBJ2-7; TRBD2 aligns across 7 bases. Germline V gene lookup returns CDR1 SGHAT and CDR2 FQDESV (reference sequence). This CDR3 has 18 amino acids. The V and J ends lost 1 base and 3 bases, in that order; junction bases with no gene match: 15.

In its sample, this clonotype was seen a few times. The V call is TRBV7-2, the J call TRBJ2-2, with D tentatively TRBD2 (6 bases). V was cut by 4 bases and J by 5 bases, with 20 bases left in between. The CDR3 runs 17 residues. Germline V CDR1 and CDR2: SGHTA, FQGNSA. The CDR3 spells CASSSLPPREATGELFF. The CDR3, as DNA: TGTGCCAGCAGCTCCCTCCCCCCGCGGGAAGCGACCGGGGAGCTGTTTTTT.

This clonotype was seen ten or more times. This sequence joins TRBV11-2 and TRBJ2-7; D is ambiguous. The CDR3 is 13 residues long. Between the trimmed V and J ends, which lost 1 base and 3 bases, there was a span of 7 bases. From germline, CDR1 is SGHAT and CDR2 FQNNGV. Here the CDR3 reads CASSLGAHYEQYF. CDR3 coding DNA: TGTGCCAGCAGCTTAGGCGCCCACTACGAGCAGTACTTC.

The rearrangement uses TRBV5-1 and TRBJ2-2; 9 nucleotides agree with TRBD1. The CDR3 length is 15 residues. Losses at the gene ends were 2 bases for V and 6 bases for J; bases not matched to a gene: 5. Germline CDR1 is SGHRS and CDR2 is YFSETQ. The CDR3 reads CASSLGTGFAGELFF. The CDR3 nucleotides are TGCGCCAGCAGCTTAGGGACAGGGTTTGCCGGGGAGCTGTTTTTT.

The V and J genes are TRBV20-1 and TRBJ2-3, with D unresolved. The CDR3 contains 14 residues. V lost 8 bases and J 0 bases, leaving 15 bases between the germline ends. Germline V gene data show CDR1 as DFQATT and CDR2 as SNEGSKA (reference sequence). CDR3 nucleotides: TGCAGTTCCAATGGAATCTCTAGCACAGATACGCAGTATTTT. Amino acids: CSSNGISSTDTQYF.

This sequence joins TRBV30 and TRBJ2-5; TRBD1 matches at 8 bases. Losses at the gene ends were 2 bases for V and 3 bases for J; bases not matched to a gene: 8. Germline assignment: CDR1 GTSNPN and CDR2 SVGIG (reference sequence). The CDR3 has 15 amino acids. The chain's CDR3 is CAWSIGDRNKETQYF. In nucleotides, the CDR3 is TGTGCCTGGAGTATAGGGGACAGGAATAAAGAGACCCAGTACTTC.

Remarks on this clonotype: Relative to the germline gene, one junction end is altered; a read error may explain this. This chain joins TRBV6-5 and TRBJ2-2; tentatively, D is TRBD1 (7 bases). Germline V gene lookup returns CDR1 MNHEY and CDR2 SVGAGI. This CDR3 region has 19 residues. The CDR3: CPSSFRTGALAENTGELFF. CDR3 DNA: TGTCCCAGCAGTTTCCGCACAGGGGCATTAGCGGAGAACACCGGGGAGCTGTTCTTT.

In its sample, this clonotype was seen many times. V gene TRBV5-1 combines with J gene TRBJ1-5; 7 bases agree with TRBD1. V shed 4 bases, J shed 0 bases, and the junction held 1 base outside the gene matches. Germline CDR1 reads SGHRS; CDR2 reads YFSETQ. The CDR3 is 14 residues long. The CDR3 sequence is CASSTGDSNQPQHF. CDR3 DNA sequence: TGCGCCAGCAGCACAGGGGATAGCAATCAGCCCCAGCATTTT.